The sequence of this T cell receptor (beta chain) was determined in a study of cytomegalovirus exposure and HLA in healthy donors. PCR was performed using 60 Vbeta and 13 Jbeta primers. Produced via immunoSEQ multiplex PCR; TCRdb's table is partial and in-frame only. This sample has approximately 240,000 clones, with around 76% found just once. CDR3 size: 19 residues. V was clipped by 1 base and J by 7 bases; unmatched bases: 13. CDR1 and CDR2 (germline): MNHNS, SASEGT. The rearrangement uses TRBV6-1 and TRBJ1-4; 12 nucleotides match TRBD1. The source of this sequence is a woman between 40 and 55 years old in good health and CMV-seropositive. The source material was PBMCs. The CDR3: CASSEVEGQGAKGLEKLFF. The CDR3 DNA reads as TGTGCCAGCAGTGAAGTTGAGGGACAGGGGGCGAAAGGACTTGAAAAACTGTTTTTT.